This TCR beta chain was sequenced for a study of blood T cell repertoires in COVID-19 (dated by TCRdb to about 2020). About the study as a whole: Samples covering the acute and convalescent phases of COVID-19 were provided by collaborators in the United States, Italy and Spain. The material from the prospective study consisted of cDNA or gDNA derived from T cells, B-cell-depleted T cells, or PBMCs. The dataset comprised deeply sampled blood TCRbeta repertoires from subjects exposed to, actively infected with, or recovered from COVID-19. The repertoires were made available in a free public database intended to serve as a resource for research on the immune response to SARS-CoV-2. Samples were obtained from the ongoing ImmuneRACE study (first 160 participants) and from about 1,300 subjects provided by 6 global collaborators. Nearly every sample came with metadata listing a de-identified subject ID, COVID-19 status, age in years and sex. Where HLA class I and class II types were available, the types were taken from metadata supplied by the sample provider, not from assay-based typing. Study-wide findings and limitations: The quantity of clinical and demographic metadata differed by source and by participant and was supplied without curation.

CDR1 and CDR2 (SGHTA, FQGNSA) derive from the germline V gene. The cysteine opens and the phenylalanine closes a CDR3 of 12 amino acids. Only the CDR3 part of the read is kept: 36 bases, read in frame from the first base. At the junction V is shortened by 4 bases and J by 9 bases; bases outside the gene matches: 3. One collaborating source in Seattle enrolled patients during active infection and followed them longitudinally through the course of disease. The collaborating institutions used their own protocols to collect whole blood in K2EDTA tubes. For TCRbeta analysis, collaborator samples were shipped as frozen whole blood, as isolated PBMCs, or as DNA extracted from either sample type. The immunoSEQ Assay, a bias-controlled multiplex PCR, was used to amplify TCRbeta CDR3 regions from genomic DNA. On the authors' methods: Within the assay, amplification of reference gene primers was used to estimate how many nucleated cells each sample contained. To quantify the absolute abundance of each unique TCRbeta CDR3 rearrangement, sequence reads were collapsed and filtered. For each sample, productive Simpson clonality was calculated by taking the square root of Simpson's diversity index across productive rearrangements. Sourced from immuneACCESS, this table was stored by TCRdb with only in-frame sequences that have V and J called. A share of the clones is absent; for the studies checked, an unresolved V gene accounts for under half, and the remainder has no known explanation. The D gene and trimming were derived from the DNA, and the V and J assignments and clone size from that table. This sample gives about 200,000 clones in total; about 82% of them show up just once. The ten largest clones capture 0.9% to 0.95% of the sample.

Note on this clone: Its antigen is still unknown. Base quality data are lacking; no much larger clone is found one base away.

What was sequenced was peripheral blood. The chain employs TRBV7-2 and TRBJ1-1, and 9 junctional nucleotides match TRBD1. This sequence originates from a man aged 55 to 70 with COVID-19, enrolled during active disease. The DNA sequence is as follows: TGTGCCAGCAGCTGGGACAGGGAAAAAGCTTTCTTT. Its translation reads: CASSWDREKAFF.